This passage covers 29 T cell receptor beta chains from one sample sequenced in a study of cytomegalovirus exposure and HLA in healthy donors. PCR involved 60 Vbeta and 13 Jbeta primers. Clones were read by immunoSEQ multiplex PCR, and TCRdb kept only the in-frame ones, dropping some. The sample totals more than 130,000 clones; its top ten clones hold less than 3.5%. Input material: PBMCs. The receptor set was obtained from a man aged 35 to 55 in good health and CMV-seronegative.

The gene calls are TRBV5-4 and TRBJ1-4; TRBD1 is a possible D gene (5 bases). Trimming stripped 1 base from V and 3 bases from J, with 10 bases between. The CDR3 has 15 amino acids. Per germline, CDR1 SGHNT and CDR2 YYREEE (reference sequence). The DNA for the CDR3 is TGTGCCAGCAGCTTGCAGGGTGCAGCTAATGAAAAACTGTTTTTT. This codes for CASSLQGAANEKLFF.

The rearrangement joins TRBV7-7 to TRBJ2-3; TRBD2 matches 8 bases. The CDR3 is 13 residues long. The V gene end was trimmed by 5 bases and the J gene end by 6 bases; junction bases not matched to a gene: 4. Germline CDR1 SSHAT, CDR2 FNYEAQ (reference sequence). The CDR3 sequence is CASSLSGKDTQYF. DNA for the CDR3: TGTGCCAGCAGCCTTAGCGGGAAGGATACGCAGTATTTT.

The chain is built from TRBV28 and TRBJ1-1; 7 bases are shared with TRBD1. The CDR3 extends over 12 amino acids. Germline V gene lookup returns CDR1 MDHEN and CDR2 SYDVKM. Losses at the gene ends were 7 bases for V and 11 bases for J; bases not matched to a gene: 10. The CDR3 nucleotides are TGTGCCAGCACAACTGGGGGACAGAGCGCTTTCTTT. Translated, it gives CASTTGGQSAFF.

Written as DNA, the CDR3 is TGTGCCAGCAGTGGACAGGGGGCAAGGGATACGCAGTATTTT. This sequence encodes CASSGQGARDTQYF. The rearrangement joins TRBV27 to TRBJ2-3; 11 bases align to TRBD1. The CDR3 totals 14 residues. V lost 5 bases and J lost 6; bases outside the gene matches: 4. CDR1 MNHEY and CDR2 SMNVEV come from the germline V gene (reference sequence).

The chain joins TRBV5-6 to TRBJ1-3; D may be TRBD1 (6 bases). V was trimmed by 1 base and J by 0 bases, leaving 17 bases between them. Germline V CDR1 and CDR2: SGHDT, YYEEEE. CDR3 length: 18 amino acids. This chain's CDR3 is CASSLRRDNWNSGNTIYF. The CDR3 coding sequence is TGTGCCAGCAGCTTGAGACGGGACAACTGGAACTCTGGAAACACCATATATTTT.

The V gene is TRBV6-5, the J gene TRBJ1-1, with D possibly TRBD1 on 5 matching bases. The germline V gene encodes CDR1 MNHEY and CDR2 SVGAGI. V lost 0 bases and J lost 5, with 7 bases in between. The CDR3 extends over 13 amino acids. CDR3 sequence (DNA): TGTGCCAGCAGTTACTCGCGGGGGACTGAAGCTTTCTTT. Translating gives CASSYSRGTEAFF.

The chain carries TRBV5-1 and TRBJ1-2, with 7 bases that match TRBD1. J gave up 2 bases and V 4 bases, and 5 bases lay outside the gene matches. The CDR3 has 14 amino acids. Germline V CDR1 and CDR2: SGHRS, YFSETQ. Written as DNA, the CDR3 is TGCGCCAGCAGCCCGGGACAGCAAAACTATGGCTACACCTTC. Protein product: CASSPGQQNYGYTF.

The rearrangement uses TRBV9 and TRBJ2-7; TRBD2 matches at 12 bases. This CDR3 has 16 amino acids. J lost 1 base, V lost 3 bases, and 5 bases had no gene match. From germline, CDR1 is SGDLS and CDR2 YYNGEE. The CDR3 DNA reads TGTGCCAGCAGCGGGACTAGCGGGGAGAAATCCTACGAGCAGTACTTC. Its translation: CASSGTSGEKSYEQYF.

The gene calls are TRBV14 and TRBJ2-7, with TRBD1 matching over 9 bases. The CDR3 totals 15 residues. V lost 5 bases, J lost 4 bases, and 9 bases stayed unmatched. Germline loops: CDR1 SGHDN, CDR2 FVKESK. This chain's CDR3 is CASSAPGTGWYEQYF. The CDR3, as DNA: TGTGCCAGCAGCGCGCCCGGGACAGGGTGGTACGAGCAGTACTTC.

The chain uses TRBV29-1 and TRBJ2-7; TRBD1 agrees at 9 bases. Germline-derived CDR1 and CDR2 are SQVTM and ANQGSEA. This CDR3 comprises 13 residues. Trimming at V came to 6 bases and at J to 5 bases, leaving 8 bases not matched to a gene. The CDR3 region has the DNA TGCAGCGTAGGACCGGGACAGGGCAACGAGCAGTACTTC. Translation: CSVGPGQGNEQYF.

This chain connects TRBV9 to TRBJ2-1; 13 bases are shared with TRBD2. The CDR3 is 17 amino acids. The ends lost 0 bases at V and 2 bases at J; junction bases unmatched: 2. Germline CDR1 reads SGDLS; CDR2 reads YYNGEE. DNA for the CDR3: TGTGCCAGCAGCGTAGGGACTAGCGGGGGCCCCTACAATGAGCAGTTCTTC. Protein product: CASSVGTSGGPYNEQFF. The full variable domain, rest sourced from reference TRBV9 and TRBJ2-1, is DSGVTQTPKHLITATGQRVTLRCSPRSGDLSVYWYQQSLDQGLQFLIQYYNGEERAKGNILERFSAQQFPDLHSELNLSSLELGDSALYFCASSVGTSGGPYNEQFFGPGTRLTVL.

V and J are TRBV25-1 and TRBJ2-3; weak D call: TRBD2 (6 bases). Trimming left V 6 bases short and J 1 base short, with 17 bases between. Germline CDR1 reads MGHDK; CDR2 reads SYGVNS. The CDR3 consists of 16 residues. The CDR3 loop is CASSDLLGGGTDTQYF. The CDR3, as DNA: TGTGCCAGCAGCGATTTGCTTGGCGGGGGCACAGATACGCAGTATTTT.

This chain uses TRBV18 with TRBJ1-5; 7 positions match TRBD1. V shed 2 bases, J shed 5 bases, and the junction held 6 bases outside the gene matches. This CDR3 spans 15 amino acids. The V gene's germline CDR1 is KGHSH and CDR2 LQKENI. The CDR3 coding sequence is TGTGCCAGCTCACCAGAGGGGGCGACCTATCAGCCCCAGCATTTT. Its translation: CASSPEGATYQPQHF.

The genes are TRBV10-3 and TRBJ2-7; possible D gene TRBD2, 6 bases. The length of the CDR3 is 13 residues. Germline lookup yields CDR1 ENHRY and CDR2 SYGVKD. V was cut by 8 bases and J by 0 bases, with 11 bases left in between. The CDR3 sequence is CAIGDGSSYEQYF. The CDR3 nucleotides read TGTGCCATCGGGGACGGGAGCTCCTACGAGCAGTACTTC.

The chain is built from TRBV15 and TRBJ2-6; tentatively, D is TRBD1 (6 bases). This CDR3 is 16 amino acids long. V dropped 0 bases and J dropped 4 bases, with 10 bases sitting between them. The germline V gene has CDR1 LNHNV and CDR2 YYDKDF (reference sequence). The CDR3 region is CATSREWGLGANVLTF. The CDR3 DNA reads TGTGCCACCAGCAGAGAATGGGGGCTCGGGGCCAACGTCCTGACTTTC.

The rearrangement joins TRBV5-4 to TRBJ1-1, with a weak D call TRBD1 (6 bases). CDR1 is SGHNT and CDR2 is YYREEE in the germline V gene (reference sequence). The V end was cut by 3 bases, the J end by 0 bases, with 15 bases between. The CDR3 extends over 16 amino acids. The CDR3 loop is CASSSLSGAMNTEAFF. The DNA for the CDR3 is TGTGCCAGCAGCTCCTTGTCAGGGGCCATGAACACTGAAGCTTTCTTT.

The chain links TRBV12-5 to TRBJ1-3, with 9 bases fitting TRBD1. The ends lost 1 base at V and 8 bases at J; junction bases unmatched: 6. The CDR3 spans 15 residues. In germline, CDR1 is LGHNT, CDR2 FRNRAP. CDR3 bases: TGTGCTAGTGGTTTGGCTACAGGGGGCGCGTACACCATATATTTT. It encodes CASGLATGGAYTIYF.

This chain links TRBV6-6 with TRBJ2-7; weak D call: TRBD1 (6 bases). The CDR3 has 14 residues. Germline CDR1 and CDR2: MNHNY and SVGAGI (reference sequence). Trimming removed 4 bases from V and 3 bases from J, with 13 bases in between. DNA for the CDR3: TGTGCCAGCAGTTCGACAGGAACCTACTACGAGCAGTACTTC. It is translated as CASSSTGTYYEQYF.

This chain connects TRBV5-6 to TRBJ2-7, with D possibly TRBD1 on 5 matching bases. Germline V gene data show CDR1 as SGHDT and CDR2 as YYEEEE. V dropped 0 bases and J dropped 1 base, with 11 bases sitting between them. The CDR3 runs to 15 residues. The CDR3 reads CASSLEVSGSYEQYF. The CDR3 DNA is TGTGCCAGCAGCTTGGAAGTCTCAGGGTCCTACGAGCAGTACTTC.

With respect to this clone: A read error may account for a junction end that differs from germline. The gene calls are TRBV2 and TRBJ2-7; 7 positions match TRBD1. From germline, CDR1 is SNHLY and CDR2 FYNNEI. This CDR3 contains 17 residues. This CDR3 is CVSSALAAPGQNTEGYF. Written as DNA, the CDR3 is TGTGTCAGCAGTGCCCTCGCAGCTCCGGGACAGAATACCGAAGGGTACTTC.

The chain uses TRBV5-4 and TRBJ2-7, with 7 nucleotides matching TRBD1. The CDR3 loop spans 13 amino acids. Germline CDR1 is SGHNT and CDR2 is YYREEE (reference sequence). The V and J ends lost 1 base and 4 bases, in that order; junction bases with no gene match: 2. The CDR3 bases are TGTGCCAGCAGCTTGCCACAGGGGTACGAGCAGTACTTC. Translation gives CASSLPQGYEQYF.

This chain uses TRBV4-2 with TRBJ2-7; 11 positions agree with TRBD2. The CDR3 consists of 17 residues. Germline V gives CDR1 LGHNA, CDR2 YNFKEQ. V dropped 0 bases and J dropped 4; count of bases not matched to a gene: 8. CDR3: CASSQDTLAGGKYEQYF. In nucleotides, the CDR3 is TGTGCCAGCAGCCAAGATACCTTAGCGGGGGGGAAGTACGAGCAGTACTTC.

This chain uses TRBV15 with TRBJ1-5; D may be TRBD1 (5 bases). The CDR3 sequence is 15 residues long. V was cut by 5 bases and J by 0 bases, with 11 bases left in between. Germline V gene data show CDR1 as LNHNV and CDR2 as YYDKDF (reference sequence). In nucleotides, the CDR3 is TGTGCCACCAGCCGCCCCGGGGGTAGCAATCAGCCCCAGCATTTT. Protein sequence: CATSRPGGSNQPQHF.

The chain combines TRBV5-5 with TRBJ2-6; D possibly corresponds to TRBD1 (5 bases). Germline V gene sequence: CDR1 SGHKS, CDR2 YYEKEE (reference sequence). This CDR3 region has 16 residues. V dropped 7 bases and J dropped 6 bases, with 20 bases sitting between them. CDR3 DNA: TGTGCCAGCCTCAGCCAGGGAAGGAACGCGGCCAACGTCCTGACTTTC. Translated, it gives CASLSQGRNAANVLTF.

CDR3 amino acids: CASRKDRLQETQYF. Here the CDR3 DNA reads TGTGCCAGCAGGAAGGACAGGCTGCAAGAGACCCAGTACTTC. This sequence joins TRBV6-1 and TRBJ2-5; 7 bases line up with TRBD1. The germline V gene encodes CDR1 MNHNS and CDR2 SASEGT. After removal of 6 bases from V and 2 bases from J, the junction contained 6 bases not matched to a gene. The CDR3 totals 14 residues.

This chain joins TRBV19 and TRBJ2-2, with 8 bases fitting TRBD2. With V trimmed by 6 bases and J by 1 base, 4 bases remained unmatched. The CDR3 runs to 15 residues. CDR1 is LNHDA, CDR2 SQIVND, per germline (reference sequence). The CDR3: CASSEGLVNTGELFF. The CDR3 DNA reads as TGTGCCAGTAGCGAGGGACTAGTGAACACCGGGGAGCTGTTTTTT.

This sequence joins TRBV11-2 and TRBJ1-6; possibly TRBD1 for D (5 bases). V lost 2 bases, J lost 10 bases, and 15 bases lay in between. Germline V gene sequence: CDR1 SGHAT, CDR2 FQNNGV. This CDR3 region has 15 residues. The CDR3 DNA reads as TGTGCCAGCAGCTTAATAACGGGGGAAAGATCACCCCTCCACTTT. Translating it yields CASSLITGERSPLHF.

The chain couples TRBV29-1 to TRBJ2-7, with 7 bases identical to TRBD1. The germline CDR1 and CDR2 sequences are SQVTM and ANQGSEA. CDR3 length equals 14 residues. V shed 3 bases and J 6 bases; nucleotides not matched to a gene: 11. In DNA, the CDR3 is TGCAGCGTTGAGCGCTTGGCAGGGGGAGTCGAGCAGTACTTC. Amino acids: CSVERLAGGVEQYF.

V usage is TRBV9 and J usage is TRBJ2-3, with TRBD1 matching 8 bases. V lost 0 bases to trimming and J lost 4 bases; unmatched junction nucleotides: 7. Germline V gene lookup returns CDR1 SGDLS and CDR2 YYNGEE. The CDR3 contains 16 residues. The CDR3 sequence is CASSVALNRGADTQYF. The CDR3 DNA sequence: TGTGCCAGCAGCGTAGCTTTAAACAGGGGGGCAGATACGCAGTATTTT.